Below are 30 T cell receptor beta chains sequenced from a single sample in a study of blood T cell repertoires in COVID-19. Assay used: immunoSEQ multiplex PCR; TCRdb lists only in-frame clones, some missing. In the table there are under 150,000 clones, 75% to 90% of which are singletons. The material sequenced was peripheral blood. The source is a woman in her fifties or sixties with COVID-19, enrolled during active disease.

The chain couples TRBV18 to TRBJ1-2; no clear D gene. This CDR3 region has 15 residues. V lost 0 bases, J lost 3 bases, and 11 bases lay in between. Germline CDR1 reads KGHSH; CDR2 reads LQKENI. The CDR3 region has the DNA TGTGCCAGCTCACCACCGAGAGCGGAGTACTATGGCTACACCTTC. Amino acids: CASSPPRAEYYGYTF.

The V and J genes are TRBV5-1 and TRBJ2-7; TRBD1 agrees at 7 bases. Germline lookup yields CDR1 SGHRS and CDR2 YFSETQ. The CDR3 covers 16 residues. Trimming removed 2 bases from V and 7 bases from J; junction bases left unmatched: 15. The CDR3, as DNA: TGCGCCAGCAGCTTAAGCCGGGACAGCCGTCCTACTGAGCAGTACTTC. The encoded protein is CASSLSRDSRPTEQYF.

This chain links TRBV6-5 with TRBJ2-1; TRBD2 matches 12 bases. Germline V gives CDR1 MNHEY, CDR2 SVGAGI. The CDR3 is 16 amino acids. J gave up 3 bases and V 4 bases, and 4 bases lay outside the gene matches. In nucleotides, the CDR3 is TGTGCCAGCAGTTCCGGACTAGCGGGGCTCTACAATGAGCAGTTCTTC. Protein sequence: CASSSGLAGLYNEQFF.

The chain joins TRBV6-5 to TRBJ2-7, with 9 bases aligning to TRBD1. Germline V lookup: CDR1 MNHEY, CDR2 SVGAGI. The CDR3 runs to 16 residues. The V segment lost 0 bases and the J segment 0 bases; nucleotides outside the gene matches: 3. The CDR3 is CASSYSGTGSSYEQYF. CDR3 sequence (DNA): TGTGCCAGCAGTTACTCCGGGACAGGGAGCTCCTACGAGCAGTACTTC.

The genes are TRBV27 and TRBJ2-7; D uncertain. The V gene lost 6 bases and the J gene lost 3 bases, with 21 bases spanning the gap. The length of the CDR3 is 16 residues. CDR1 MNHEY and CDR2 SMNVEV come from the germline V gene (reference sequence). Here the CDR3 reads CASRIQPVDSRYEQYF. In nucleotides, the CDR3 is TGTGCCAGCAGGATACAACCTGTAGACTCTCGCTACGAGCAGTACTTC.

The gene calls are TRBV7-9 and TRBJ1-2, with TRBD1 matching over 9 bases. The V gene end was trimmed by 2 bases and the J gene end by 5 bases; junction bases not matched to a gene: 9. Germline V gives CDR1 SEHNR, CDR2 FQNEAQ (reference sequence). This CDR3 contains 16 residues. The CDR3 sequence: CASSLSTGQGFYGYTF. The CDR3 DNA follows: TGTGCCAGCAGCTTAAGTACGGGACAGGGATTTTATGGCTACACCTTC.

The chain recombines TRBV2 with TRBJ1-2; 7 bases agree with TRBD1. V lost 6 bases to trimming and J lost 5 bases; unmatched junction nucleotides: 3. Germline CDR1 is SNHLY and CDR2 is FYNNEI. This CDR3 has 12 residues. CDR3 coding DNA: TGTGCCAGCAGAGGGACAGCTTATGGCTACACCTTC. Protein product: CASRGTAYGYTF.

The chain couples TRBV6-6 to TRBJ1-4; tentatively, D is TRBD1 (5 bases). CDR3 length: 15 residues. Trimming removed 7 bases at V and 0 bases at J, with 12 bases between. The V gene's germline CDR1 is MNHNY and CDR2 SVGAGI (reference sequence). The CDR3 reads CASTDGGSTNEKLFF. The CDR3 nucleotides read TGTGCCAGCACCGACGGGGGATCAACTAATGAAAAACTGTTTTTT.

The CDR3 region has the DNA TGCAGTGCTAGTATGACAGGGGCGTTTATAGATACGCAGTATTTT. The encoded protein is CSASMTGAFIDTQYF. V and J are TRBV20-1 and TRBJ2-3; TRBD1 aligns across 8 bases. The CDR3 is made up of 15 amino acids. Germline V gives CDR1 DFQATT, CDR2 SNEGSKA (reference sequence). With 3 bases clipped from V and 5 bases from J, the junction kept 10 bases outside the gene matches.

This clone was recorded only once. The gene calls are TRBV5-4 and TRBJ2-1, with TRBD2 matching over 12 bases. In germline, CDR1 is SGHNT, CDR2 YYREEE (reference sequence). The CDR3 runs to 16 residues. V lost 2 bases, J lost 8 bases, and 8 bases stayed unmatched. The CDR3 DNA follows: TGTGCCAGCAGCTTTTTCCTAGCGGGGGGGCCCTATGAGCAGTTCTTC. It specifies CASSFFLAGGPYEQFF.

This chain joins TRBV10-2 and TRBJ1-2; no clear D. From germline, CDR1 is WSHSY and CDR2 SAAADI. Trimming removed 2 bases from V and 0 bases from J, with 7 bases in between. The CDR3 extends over 14 amino acids. CDR3 sequence reads: CASSEAGTNYGYTF. CDR3 nucleotides: TGCGCCAGCAGTGAGGCGGGAACTAACTATGGCTACACCTTC.

In DNA, the CDR3 is TGTGCCTGGGACAGGGGGAATTCACCCCTCCACTTT. It translates to CAWDRGNSPLHF. This chain uses TRBV30 with TRBJ1-6, with 9 positions matching TRBD1. Germline V CDR1 and CDR2: GTSNPN, SVGIG (reference sequence). Unmatched junction bases numbered 0, after V lost 5 bases and J lost 7 bases. This CDR3 has 12 residues.

The table lists this clone with a count of one. The V and J genes are TRBV6-5 and TRBJ2-1; TRBD1 matches at 8 bases. V shed 7 bases, J shed 6 bases, and the junction held 11 bases outside the gene matches. The length of the CDR3 is 15 residues. Germline V CDR1 and CDR2: MNHEY, SVGAGI. DNA for the CDR3: TGTGCCAGCAAGCCAAGACAGGGGCATCCCAATGAGCAGTTCTTC. It translates to CASKPRQGHPNEQFF.

V and J are TRBV6-2 or TRBV6-3 and TRBJ2-3, with 8 bases fitting TRBD1. V lost 5 bases, J lost 8 bases, and 9 bases stayed unmatched. This CDR3 has 14 amino acids. Germline assignment: CDR1 MNHEY and CDR2 SVGEGT. CDR3 sequence: CASSTGGFSGTQYF. The CDR3 nucleotides are TGTGCCAGCAGTACAGGGGGGTTCTCCGGTACGCAGTATTTT.

J is TRBJ1-3 and V is TRBV15, with 8 bases fitting TRBD1. Per the germline V gene, CDR1 is LNHNV and CDR2 is YYDKDF (reference sequence). The V gene end was trimmed by 1 base and the J gene end by 2 bases; junction bases not matched to a gene: 4. The CDR3 has 16 residues. CDR3: CATSRVQGAAGNTIYF. The CDR3 DNA sequence: TGTGCCACCAGCAGAGTCCAGGGGGCGGCTGGAAACACCATATATTTT.

The chain recombines TRBV11-3 with TRBJ2-2, with D possibly matching TRBD1 (5 bases). With 4 bases removed from V and 6 bases from J, the gap between germline ends came to 15 bases. CDR3 length: 15 residues. Per germline, CDR1 SGHNT and CDR2 YENEEA. The CDR3 DNA reads TGTGCCAGCAGCTCCCGACAGTCCGGACCCGGGGAGCTGTTTTTT. Protein product: CASSSRQSGPGELFF.

CDR3 sequence: CASSLRDYSYEQYF. The CDR3 DNA sequence: TGTGCCAGCAGCCTCCGGGACTACTCCTACGAGCAGTACTTC. The chain joins TRBV7-8 to TRBJ2-7, with TRBD2 matching 7 bases. This CDR3 is built from 14 residues. The germline V gene has CDR1 SGHVS and CDR2 FQNEAQ. The trim removed 5 bases at V and 0 bases at J, leaving 4 bases unmatched.

This clone was detected a few times. This chain connects TRBV7-2 to TRBJ1-2; 9 bases match TRBD1. The CDR3 extends over 17 amino acids. V trimming: 2 bases; J trimming: 4 bases; junction bases outside the gene matches: 11. From germline, CDR1 is SGHTA and CDR2 FQGNSA. In DNA form, the CDR3 reads TGTGCCAGCAGCTTAAGAGGTGGGACAGGGAGCCTCTATGGCTACACCTTC. Encoded protein: CASSLRGGTGSLYGYTF. Combining the CDR3 with reference TRBV7-2 and TRBJ1-2 gives the whole variable domain GAGVSQSPSNKVTEKGKDVELRCDPISGHTALYWYRQSLGQGLEFLIYFQGNSAPDKSGLPSDRFSAERTGGSVSTLTIQRTQQEDSAVYLCASSLRGGTGSLYGYTFGSGTRLTVV.

This rearrangement joins TRBV3-1 (or the pseudogene TRBV3-2) to TRBJ2-5; 7 nucleotides agree with TRBD2. Losses at the gene ends were 8 bases for V and 0 bases for J; bases not matched to a gene: 18. CDR3 length equals 18 residues. The V gene's germline CDR1 is LGHDT and CDR2 YNNKEL (reference sequence). CDR3 loop: CASRSTRAGESYQETQYF. The CDR3 nucleotides are TGTGCCAGCCGAAGCACCCGGGCGGGAGAGTCGTACCAAGAGACCCAGTACTTC.

V is TRBV5-5 and J is TRBJ2-3, with 10 bases fitting TRBD2. Germline CDR1 and CDR2: SGHKS and YYEKEE (reference sequence). The length of the CDR3 is 19 residues. V dropped 2 bases and J dropped 3; count of bases not matched to a gene: 15. In nucleotides, the CDR3 is TGTGCCAGCAGCTTCCCGTCCCTGATAGCGGGGGGCCTTACAGATACGCAGTATTTT. Its translation is CASSFPSLIAGGLTDTQYF.

The genes are TRBV4-1 and TRBJ2-6; D is uncertain. Trimming stripped 3 bases from V and 0 bases from J, with 15 bases between. The CDR3 consists of 18 residues. From germline, CDR1 is MGHRA and CDR2 YSYEKL. For the CDR3, the DNA is TGCGCCAGCAGCCACTCCAGGATAGGTCTCTCTGGGGCCAACGTCCTGACTTTC. Its protein is CASSHSRIGLSGANVLTF.

The chain joins TRBV5-4 to TRBJ1-5; 8 bases align to TRBD1. The CDR3 loop spans 14 amino acids. J was trimmed by 7 bases and V by 5 bases; bases with no gene match: 8. Germline CDR1 reads SGHNT; CDR2 reads YYREEE (reference sequence). CDR3 DNA sequence: TGTGCCAGCAGTTCGCAGGGGGCCGGACAGCCCCAGCATTTT. Translated: CASSSQGAGQPQHF.

The chain is built from TRBV4-1 and TRBJ2-5, with D possibly TRBD2 on 6 matching bases. V gave up 4 bases and J gave up 2 bases, with 14 bases separating them. Germline lookup yields CDR1 MGHRA and CDR2 YSYEKL. The CDR3 is made up of 15 amino acids. The CDR3 DNA reads as TGCGCCAGCAGCCCCCAGCTGGCGGGGCAAGAGACCCAGTACTTC. Its translation: CASSPQLAGQETQYF.

The chain combines TRBV11-3 with TRBJ1-1; 8 bases match TRBD1. Germline CDR1 and CDR2: SGHNT and YENEEA. Trimming took 1 base from V and 9 from J; bases not matched to a gene: 4. The CDR3 is 13 amino acids. CDR3 residues: CASSLAGTGKAFF. The CDR3 DNA is TGTGCCAGCAGCTTAGCTGGGACAGGCAAAGCTTTCTTT.

This clone was recorded once. This chain uses TRBV20-1 with TRBJ1-2, with D possibly matching TRBD1 (5 bases). V lost 4 bases to trimming and J lost 8 bases, with 11 bases between them. Germline lookup yields CDR1 DFQATT and CDR2 SNEGSKA (reference sequence). The CDR3 extends over 11 amino acids. CDR3 in DNA: TGCAGTGCTACTTCCGGGGGAGGCTACACCTTC. Translation: CSATSGGGYTF.

The rearrangement links TRBV5-1 to TRBJ1-3; 7 bases are shared with TRBD1. This CDR3 has 15 residues. CDR1 is SGHRS, CDR2 YFSETQ, per germline. The trim removed 5 bases at V and 5 bases at J, leaving 10 bases unmatched. DNA for the CDR3: TGCGCCAGCAGACCCTCGACAGGGTTGAGAAACACCATATATTTT. Translation gives CASRPSTGLRNTIYF.

The chain couples TRBV5-6 to TRBJ1-1; D remains ambiguous. CDR3 length: 14 residues. The germline gives CDR1 SGHDT, CDR2 YYEEEE. V shed 2 bases and J shed 2 bases, with 10 bases lying between them. CDR3 protein: CASSFKIQNTEAFF. The CDR3 DNA reads TGTGCCAGCAGCTTTAAAATACAAAACACTGAAGCTTTCTTT.

V and J are TRBV5-1 and TRBJ2-3, with 7 bases matching TRBD1. Trimming at V came to 0 bases and at J to 6 bases, leaving 7 bases not matched to a gene. The CDR3 loop spans 15 amino acids. The germline V gene has CDR1 SGHRS and CDR2 YFSETQ. CDR3 amino acids: CASSLGGQSGDTQYF. The DNA of the CDR3 is TGCGCCAGCAGCTTGGGGGGACAGTCCGGGGATACGCAGTATTTT.

The V and J genes are TRBV5-4 and TRBJ2-4; 7 bases fit TRBD1. V dropped 3 bases and J dropped 1; count of bases not matched to a gene: 4. Germline V lookup: CDR1 SGHNT, CDR2 YYREEE (reference sequence). The CDR3 has 15 residues. Here the CDR3 DNA reads TGTGCCAGCAGCTCCTCACAGGGGGCCAAAAACATTCAGTACTTC. It codes for CASSSSQGAKNIQYF.

The rearrangement links TRBV12-3 or TRBV12-4 to TRBJ2-3, with D perhaps TRBD1 (5 bases). There are 13 residues in the CDR3. V was trimmed by 6 bases and J by 2 bases, leaving 9 bases between them. For the CDR3, the DNA is TGTGCCAGCAGAACGACAGCCACAGATACGCAGTATTTT. It encodes CASRTTATDTQYF.